Sequencing of this T cell receptor beta chain was carried out in a study of shared clonotypes between healthy human individuals. Overall study results and limits: Deeper or shallower sequencing was expected to change how clonotypes are shared among donors.

Using 200 ng DNA, roughly 33,000 T cell genomes, the sorted-subset replicate PCRs were run. Data came from immunoSEQ multiplex PCR; TCRdb stores just in-frame clones and leaves some out. The sample shows 700,000 or so clones, approximately 75% of them seen only once. Trimming left V 1 base short and J 4 bases short, with 14 bases between. CDR1 is SGHNT, CDR2 YYREEE, per germline (reference sequence). The CDR3 consists of 15 residues. As regards this clone: No antigen is known for it.

The chain recombines TRBV5-4 with TRBJ2-5; D is possibly TRBD1 or TRBD2 (6 bases each). The sequenced sample was memory CD4+ T cells sorted from blood. Subset meaning: CD45RA-negative fraction. The sequence was collected from a woman in her 30s in good health. The CDR3 loop is CASSLSGGLVETQYF. The CDR3 region has the DNA TGTGCCAGCAGCTTGAGTGGGGGGCTAGTAGAGACCCAGTACTTC.